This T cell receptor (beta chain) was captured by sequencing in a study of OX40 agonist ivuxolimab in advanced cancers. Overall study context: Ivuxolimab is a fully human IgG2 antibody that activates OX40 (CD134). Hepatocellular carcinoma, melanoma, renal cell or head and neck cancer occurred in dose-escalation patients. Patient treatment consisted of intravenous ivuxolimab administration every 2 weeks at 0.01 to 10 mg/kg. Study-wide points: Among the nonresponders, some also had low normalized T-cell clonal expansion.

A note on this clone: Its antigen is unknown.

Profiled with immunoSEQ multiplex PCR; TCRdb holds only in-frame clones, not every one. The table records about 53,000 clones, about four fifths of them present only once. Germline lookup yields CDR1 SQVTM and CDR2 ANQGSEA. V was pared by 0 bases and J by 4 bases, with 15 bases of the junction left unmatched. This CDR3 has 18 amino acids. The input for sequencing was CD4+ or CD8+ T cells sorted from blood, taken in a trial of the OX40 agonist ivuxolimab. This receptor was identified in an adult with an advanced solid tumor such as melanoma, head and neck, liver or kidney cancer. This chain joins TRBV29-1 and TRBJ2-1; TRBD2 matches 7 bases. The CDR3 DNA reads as TGCAGCGTTGAAGACGGGGGGTCAGGCGAGGGTCGGTACAATGAGCAGTTCTTC. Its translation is CSVEDGGSGEGRYNEQFF.